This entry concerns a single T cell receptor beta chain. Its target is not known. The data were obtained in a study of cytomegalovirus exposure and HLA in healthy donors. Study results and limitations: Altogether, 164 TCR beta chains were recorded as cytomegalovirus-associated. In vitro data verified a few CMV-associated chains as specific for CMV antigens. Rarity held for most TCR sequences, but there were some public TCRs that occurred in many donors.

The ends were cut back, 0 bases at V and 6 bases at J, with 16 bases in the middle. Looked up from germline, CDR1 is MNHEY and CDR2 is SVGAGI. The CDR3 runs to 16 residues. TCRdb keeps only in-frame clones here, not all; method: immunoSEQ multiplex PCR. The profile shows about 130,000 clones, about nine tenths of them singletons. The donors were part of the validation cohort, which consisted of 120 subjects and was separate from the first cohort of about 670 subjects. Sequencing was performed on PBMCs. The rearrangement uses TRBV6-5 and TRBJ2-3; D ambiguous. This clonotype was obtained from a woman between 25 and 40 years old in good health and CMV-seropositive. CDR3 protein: CASSYSTAARRDTQYF. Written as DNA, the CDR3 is TGTGCCAGCAGTTACTCGACGGCGGCCCGGCGCGATACGCAGTATTTT.